These 20 T cell receptor beta chains originate from one sample sequenced in a study of human T cells and chemical hapten exposure. As to time point: patch test 2, 6 weeks after DPC sensitization. Treatment of the sample: therapeutic diphenylcyclopropenone sensitization with weekly scalp DPC. TCRdb independently ran MiXCR on the RACE reads; one entry per CDR3 protein. The table has roughly 120,000 distinct CDR3 sequences, roughly a tenth seen once; the top ten hold 2.5% to 3.5%. Sequenced here: whole blood, sampled in connection with sensitization to the hapten diphenylcyclopropenone (DPC). These receptors all come from a middle-aged woman with alopecia areata. Some clones in this sample may be carry-over from other donors' samples.

This clonotype was picked up many times. The CDR3 coding sequence is TGTGCCAGCAGCCAAGGACAGGGGTACAATCAGCCCCAGCATTTT. The encoded protein is CASSQGQGYNQPQHF. The rearrangement joins TRBV4-2 to TRBJ1-5, with 8 bases aligning to TRBD1. CDR3 length: 15 amino acids. Germline V CDR1 and CDR2: LGHNA, YNFKEQ. Trimming cost V 1 base and J 3 bases; bases outside gene matches: 2.

V and J are TRBV7-2 and TRBJ2-7; the D call may be TRBD1 or TRBD2 (5 bases each). CDR3 length equals 11 residues. Trimming removed 5 bases from V and 9 bases from J, with 11 bases in between. Per the germline V gene, CDR1 is SGHTA and CDR2 is FQGNSA. The DNA for the CDR3 is TGTGCCAGCAGCGGGGGTCGGGTGCAGTACTTC. This gives the protein CASSGGRVQYF.

The rearrangement links TRBV5-1 to TRBJ1-2; TRBD1 is a possible D gene (6 bases). Germline V gene sequence: CDR1 SGHRS, CDR2 YFSETQ. The CDR3 is 13 residues long. Trimming pared 6 bases from V and 6 bases from J, leaving 15 bases between. The CDR3 sequence: CASNQGLTDGYTF. Written as DNA, the CDR3 is TGCGCCAGCAATCAGGGGTTGACGGATGGCTACACCTTC.

The chain has TRBV29-1 and TRBJ1-1; 7 bases map to TRBD1. CDR1 and CDR2 (germline): SQVTM, ANQGSEA. CDR3 length equals 13 residues. The ends lost 6 bases at V and 0 bases at J; junction bases unmatched: 4. The CDR3 DNA sequence: TGCAGCGTGACAGGGAGGATGAACACTGAAGCTTTCTTT. Translating it yields CSVTGRMNTEAFF.

This clonotype was seen only a few times. V gene TRBV7-6 combines with J gene TRBJ1-1, with D hard to call. V lost 5 bases, J lost 4 bases, and 17 bases lay in between. The germline gives CDR1 SGHVS, CDR2 FNYEAQ. The CDR3 spans 15 residues. The CDR3 loop is CASSPGPYGTTEAFF. The CDR3 DNA reads TGTGCCAGCAGCCCCGGCCCCTACGGAACCACTGAAGCTTTCTTT.

J is TRBJ2-4 and V is TRBV7-9; no reliable D call. The germline V gene has CDR1 SEHNR and CDR2 FQNEAQ (reference sequence). V was clipped by 5 bases and J by 3 bases, with 8 bases between them. The CDR3 sequence is 13 residues long. CDR3 protein: CASSPLDKNIQYF. As DNA, the CDR3 is TGTGCCAGCAGCCCTCTGGACAAAAACATTCAGTACTTC.

The chain joins TRBV11-2 to TRBJ2-7; 8 nucleotides line up with TRBD1. CDR3 size: 14 residues. Germline values: CDR1 SGHAT, CDR2 FQNNGV. J lost 1 base, V lost 4 bases, and 3 bases had no gene match. The CDR3: CASSSGTGSYEQYF. In nucleotides, the CDR3 is TGTGCCAGCAGCTCCGGGACAGGATCCTACGAGCAGTACTTC. The entire variable domain, with the rest obtained from reference TRBV11-2 and TRBJ2-7, is as follows: EAGVAQSPRYKIIEKRQSVAFWCNPISGHATLYWYQQILGQGPKLLIQFQNNGVVDDSQLPKDRFSAERLKGVDSTLKIQPAKLEDSAVYLCASSSGTGSYEQYFGPGTRLTVT.

This clonotype was seen ten or more times. The CDR3, as DNA: TGTGCCAGCACCACCTGGTTTCAGCCCCAGCATTTT. Translated, it gives CASTTWFQPQHF. The genes are TRBV6-6 and TRBJ1-5; D unresolved. V gave up 7 bases and J gave up 6 bases, with 10 bases separating them. Germline V gene lookup returns CDR1 MNHNY and CDR2 SVGAGI (reference sequence). This CDR3 region has 12 residues.

This clonotype was recorded many times. V usage is TRBV6-2 or TRBV6-3 and J usage is TRBJ2-1; a possible D gene is TRBD2 (6 bases). Germline V gives CDR1 MNHEY, CDR2 SVGEGT. The CDR3 runs to 15 residues. With 7 bases removed from V and 0 bases from J, the gap between germline ends came to 13 bases. As DNA, the CDR3 is TGTGCCAGCATTAGTACGCGGGGCTCCTACAATGAGCAGTTCTTC. Translated: CASISTRGSYNEQFF.

This clonotype was detected many times. The chain links TRBV6-4 to TRBJ1-4, with D tentatively TRBD1 (6 bases). From germline, CDR1 is MRHNA and CDR2 SNTAGT. V shed 2 bases and J shed 8 bases, with 9 bases lying between them. This CDR3 contains 13 residues. CDR3 bases: TGTGCCAGCAGTGACAGAGGGGGAGAAAAACTGTTTTTT. It yields the protein CASSDRGGEKLFF.

The chain has TRBV6-6 and TRBJ2-6; D is perhaps TRBD1 (6 bases). This CDR3 region has 18 residues. Germline lookup yields CDR1 MNHNY and CDR2 SVGAGI (reference sequence). Trimming took 4 bases from V and 1 from J, leaving 17 bases between them. The DNA for the CDR3 is TGTGCCAGCAGTTCCGTACAGGGAAGGAGATCTGGGGCCAACGTCCTGACTTTC. It is translated as CASSSVQGRRSGANVLTF.

The chain carries TRBV7-9 and TRBJ2-7; weak D call: TRBD2 (5 bases). This CDR3 spans 16 amino acids. Germline V gene data show CDR1 as SEHNR and CDR2 as FQNEAQ (reference sequence). Trimming cost V 5 bases and J 5 bases, with 22 bases left between them. CDR3 in amino acids: CASSRKLGREYNEQYF. The CDR3 region has the DNA TGTGCCAGCAGCAGAAAACTAGGAAGGGAATATAACGAGCAGTACTTC.

This clonotype was detected a few times. The gene calls are TRBV20-1 and TRBJ2-2, with 9 bases that match TRBD1. The germline V gene encodes CDR1 DFQATT and CDR2 SNEGSKA (reference sequence). Trimming removed 3 bases from V and 3 bases from J; junction bases left unmatched: 20. The CDR3 runs to 20 residues. The CDR3 is CSASPILGQGQRSDTGELFF. CDR3 coding DNA: TGCAGTGCTAGCCCAATCTTAGGACAGGGGCAGAGGAGCGACACCGGGGAGCTGTTTTTT.

This clonotype was recorded a few times. The chain is built from TRBV28 and TRBJ2-6; D ambiguous. CDR1 is MDHEN and CDR2 is SYDVKM in the germline V gene. V lost 3 bases and J 2 bases, leaving 5 bases between the germline ends. The CDR3 contains 14 residues. CDR3 loop: CASSFGAGANVLTF. The CDR3 bases are TGTGCCAGCAGTTTTGGGGCTGGGGCCAACGTCCTGACTTTC.

Details on this clonotype: Since a much larger clone is just one base distant, this may be a read error. The chain recombines TRBV6-5 with TRBJ2-1; D is unclear. The CDR3 is made up of 14 amino acids. V shed 5 bases and J shed 3 bases, with 11 bases lying between them. Germline values: CDR1 MNHEY, CDR2 SVGAGI. CDR3 coding DNA: TGTGCCAGCAGTCATTATGGGGTCTACAATGAGCAGTTCTTC. Its translation is CASSHYGVYNEQFF.

This clonotype was seen a few times. V gene TRBV5-1 combines with J gene TRBJ2-3; possibly TRBD2 for D (6 bases). V lost 6 bases and J lost 2, with 10 bases in between. This CDR3 spans 13 amino acids. The V gene's germline CDR1 is SGHRS and CDR2 YFSETQ. CDR3 in amino acids: CASTEGPTDTQYF. CDR3 bases: TGCGCCAGCACGGAGGGCCCCACAGATACGCAGTATTTT.

This clonotype was counted ten times or more. This sequence joins TRBV28 and TRBJ2-3; the match to TRBD1 covers 7 bases. J lost 0 bases, V lost 3 bases, and 9 bases had no gene match. Germline-derived CDR1 and CDR2 are MDHEN and SYDVKM. This CDR3 spans 17 amino acids. CDR3: CASSLVGQLSSTDTQYF. The CDR3 DNA follows: TGTGCCAGCAGTTTGGTGGGACAGTTATCTAGCACAGATACGCAGTATTTT.

The J gene is TRBJ2-3, the V gene TRBV9; D unclear. This CDR3 comprises 15 residues. Germline V gene sequence: CDR1 SGDLS, CDR2 YYNGEE. V shed 0 bases and J shed 5 bases, with 13 bases lying between them. CDR3 sequence: CASSVGSVGGDTQYF. The CDR3 region has the DNA TGTGCCAGCAGCGTAGGTTCCGTAGGTGGAGATACGCAGTATTTT.

A few counts support this clonotype. The chain couples TRBV2 to TRBJ2-1; 11 bases line up with TRBD2. The germline gives CDR1 SNHLY, CDR2 FYNNEI. CDR3 length: 14 amino acids. Trimming removed 8 bases from V and 7 bases from J; junction bases left unmatched: 7. CDR3 nucleotide sequence: TGTGCCAGCCGCCTAGCGGGGGGAGAGAATGAGCAGTTCTTC. It encodes CASRLAGGENEQFF.

This clonotype occurred many times. The chain uses TRBV6-2 or TRBV6-3 and TRBJ2-2; 7 bases align to TRBD1. Germline CDR1 MNHEY, CDR2 SVGEGT. CDR3 length: 15 residues. The trim removed 4 bases at V and 1 base at J, leaving 3 bases unmatched. The CDR3 nucleotides are TGTGCCAGCAGTTTGCCAGGGGGGAACACCGGGGAGCTGTTTTTT. Translation gives CASSLPGGNTGELFF.